These T cell receptor beta chains were read from a single sample in a study of OX40 agonist ivuxolimab in advanced cancers. Generated by immunoSEQ multiplex PCR, the TCRdb table keeps only in-frame clones and is missing some. Counted here are 11,000 to 15,000 clones, approximately 87% occurring once; the ten biggest clones make up over 5%. The material sequenced was CD4+ or CD8+ T cells sorted from blood, taken in a trial of the OX40 agonist ivuxolimab. The receptors were gathered from an adult with an advanced solid tumor such as melanoma, head and neck, liver or kidney cancer. CDR3s include the opening cysteine and the closing phenylalanine or tryptophan.

j_call v_call cdr3_aa
TRBJ1-6 TRBV11-2 CASRWDRSPNSPLHF
TRBJ2-1 TRBV19 CASSLGGAHLDEQFF
TRBJ1-6 TRBV5-6 CASSLALVERDSPLHF
TRBJ1-4 TRBV5-1 CASSLDVAGANEKLFF
TRBJ1-1 TRBV19 CASSISVGISATEAFF
TRBJ2-7 TRBV27 CASSFGGGAYEQYF
TRBJ2-3 TRBV2 CASSASSGGRDTQYF
TRBJ2-1 TRBV9 CASSVAPGQGGNEQFF
TRBJ1-1 TRBV9 CASSVTRGLRTEAFF
TRBJ2-5 TRBV15 CATSRDRTEETQYF
TRBJ2-3 TRBV27 CASSLTGGKDTQYF
TRBJ1-2 TRBV27 CASSSLLQGVKGYTF
TRBJ1-1 TRBV9 CASSVEVKMNTEAFF
TRBJ1-5 TRBV2 CASRAGTGSNQPQHF
TRBJ1-1 TRBV5-1 CASSPGTVNTEAFF